These T cell receptor beta chains were read from a single sample in a study of blood T cell repertoires in COVID-19. Only in-frame clones appear in the TCRdb table, and some are missing; sequencing was by immunoSEQ multiplex PCR. Of approximately 210,000 clones listed, 84% are singletons. Material for sequencing was peripheral blood. Receptors were obtained from a woman between 50 and 59 years old with active or convalescent COVID-19. Each CDR3 is given with its conserved first and last residue. D genes are given only for firm matches. Not every row has a clone size; where given, it reads once, few, many or a size class.

clone size	D gene	V gene	J gene	CDR3 DNA	CDR3 protein
.	.	TRBV6-5	TRBJ1-4	TGTGCCAGCAGTCGCGGGGACCTTGAGGAAAAACTGTTTTTT	CASSRGDLEEKLFF
.	TRBD1	TRBV11-2	TRBJ1-1	TGTGCCAGCAGCTTGTCCGGGACAGGGGGCAGACGTGCTGAAGCTTTCTTT	CASSLSGTGGRRAEAFF
.	.	TRBV28	TRBJ1-2	TGTGCCAGCAGTTTATTGGGGGGGCGAGGGTACACCTTC	CASSLLGGRGYTF
.	.	TRBV4-2	TRBJ1-1	TGTGCCAGCAGGGCGAGGCCCGAGGGCACTGAAGCTTTCTTT	CASRARPEGTEAFF
.	.	TRBV5-6	TRBJ1-2	TGTGCCAGCAGCTCAAGGGGCAGGAGATTCTTC	CASSSRGRRFF
.	.	TRBV5-4	TRBJ1-2	TGTGCCAGCAGCTTGGCGCGGGGAGATGGCTACACCTTC	CASSLARGDGYTF
.	TRBD1	TRBV24-1	TRBJ1-2	TGTGCCACCAGTGACCCGGGACAGGGCCTGGCCCGGAGCTACACCTTC	CATSDPGQGLARSYTF
.	TRBD1	TRBV3-1/TRBV3-2	TRBJ1-4	TGTGCCAGCAGCATCGGGACAGCTAATGAAAAACTGTTTTTT	CASSIGTANEKLFF
once	TRBD2	TRBV11-2	TRBJ2-7	TGTGCCAGCAGCTTAGGCCTAGCGGATTCCTACGAGCAGTACTTC	CASSLGLADSYEQYF
few	.	TRBV28	TRBJ2-3	TGTGCCAGCAGTTTATATCAGGGAAGCACAGATACGCAGTATTTT	CASSLYQGSTDTQYF
once	TRBD2	TRBV5-1	TRBJ2-5	TGCGCCAGCAGCTGGATAGCGGGGGGACAAGAGACCCAGTACTTC	CASSWIAGGQETQYF
.	TRBD2	TRBV19	TRBJ2-3	TGTGCCAGTAGTGCGACTAGCGGGAGGAGCTCAGATACGCAGTATTTT	CASSATSGRSSDTQYF
.	.	TRBV6-1	TRBJ1-2	TGTGCCAGCAGTGAAGACGTACAGGAGACGGCAGGATCCCGTAACTATGGCTACACCTTC	CASSEDVQETAGSRNYGYTF
.	.	TRBV21-1	TRBJ2-2	TGTGCCAGCAGCCCTACCTCCGGGACAGACACCGGGGAGCTGTTTTTT	CASSPTSGTDTGELFF
.	.	TRBV6-4	TRBJ1-6	TGTGCCAGCAGTGCCCAGGATGGTTCACCCCTCCACTTT	CASSAQDGSPLHF
.	.	TRBV28	TRBJ1-1	TGTGCCAGCACCCTAGGGGGAGCGGGAACTGAAGCTTTCTTT	CASTLGGAGTEAFF
few	.	TRBV7-3	TRBJ2-3	TGCGCCAGCAGCTCCTACGGGTGGGGGGGCCGGGTATTTGATACGCAGTATTTT	CASSSYGWGGRVFDTQYF
.	.	TRBV28	TRBJ2-3	TGTGCCAGCAGTCAAAGCCCAACTAGCACAGATACGCAGTATTTT	CASSQSPTSTDTQYF
.	.	TRBV2	TRBJ2-2	TGTGCCAGCAGTGGACCGAACGCGGGCACCGGGGAGCTGTTTTTT	CASSGPNAGTGELFF
.	TRBD2	TRBV11-3	TRBJ2-3	TGTGCCAGCAGCTTAGATCGGGGGGGAGATACGCAGTATTTT	CASSLDRGGDTQYF
.	TRBD1	TRBV27	TRBJ2-7	TGTGCCAGCAGTTCCGGGGGACAGGGGGCCTACGAGCAGTACTTC	CASSSGGQGAYEQYF
.	.	TRBV7-9	TRBJ1-3	TGTGCCAGCAGCTTAGCCGGTGGAAACACCATATATTTT	CASSLAGGNTIYF
.	TRBD2	TRBV5-4	TRBJ2-5	TGTGCCAGCAGCTTTAGCGGGAGTCGGGAGACCCAGTACTTC	CASSFSGSRETQYF
few	TRBD1	TRBV29-1	TRBJ2-1	TGCAGCTCTTGGACAGGGCTCTCCTACAATGAGCAGTTCTTC	CSSWTGLSYNEQFF
once	.	TRBV4-1	TRBJ2-5	TGCGCCAGCAGCCACGCCCTGGGGGCGGAAGAGACCCAGTACTTC	CASSHALGAEETQYF
.	TRBD1	TRBV2	TRBJ1-1	TGTGCCAGCAGTGAGACAGGGGCTGACGCTTTCTTT	CASSETGADAFF
.	.	TRBV24-1	TRBJ1-5	TGTGCCACCAGTGATTCCCAGTTACAGACGGGCAATCAGCCCCAGCATTTT	CATSDSQLQTGNQPQHF
.	.	TRBV7-9	TRBJ2-3	TGTGCCAGCAGCCGCCAGACAGTTGCTAGCACAGATACGCAGTATTTT	CASSRQTVASTDTQYF
once	TRBD1	TRBV5-4	TRBJ1-1	TGTGCCAGCAGCTTTCCGGGACAGGGGTTCCACACTGAAGCTTTCTTT	CASSFPGQGFHTEAFF
.	TRBD1	TRBV29-1	TRBJ2-2	TGCAGCGTTGAATATCTGGACAGGAGACTGTCCGGGGAGCTGTTTTTT	CSVEYLDRRLSGELFF
.	.	TRBV2	TRBJ1-6	TGTGCCAGCAGCAACTTGGACAGTTGGAATTCACCCCTCCACTTT	CASSNLDSWNSPLHF
few	TRBD1	TRBV7-9	TRBJ1-2	TGTGCCAGCAGCCGGACAGGGGGCGCCCGTAACTATGGCTACACCTTC	CASSRTGGARNYGYTF
.	.	TRBV7-2	TRBJ2-5	TGTGCCAGCAGAAACACTGGGGGCGAGACCCAGTACTTC	CASRNTGGETQYF
once	.	TRBV7-2	TRBJ1-1	TGTGCCAGCAGCTTCACCACAGCGAACACTGAAGCTTTCTTT	CASSFTTANTEAFF
few	.	TRBV6-5	TRBJ2-7	TGTGCCAGCAGTTACTCGAAGGGGGAATGGTACGAGCAGTACTTC	CASSYSKGEWYEQYF
.	.	TRBV27	TRBJ1-5	TGTGCCAGCAGTGCATGGCGGGTGGGGTCCGGAAATCAGCCCCAGCATTTT	CASSAWRVGSGNQPQHF
.	.	TRBV2	TRBJ2-7	TGTGCCAGCAGTGCTGCAGGGACTTCTTCCTACGAGCAGTACTTC	CASSAAGTSSYEQYF
.	TRBD1	TRBV5-1	TRBJ1-4	TGCGCCAGCAGCTCCCAGGGGGCTGCTAATGAAAAACTGTTTTTT	CASSSQGAANEKLFF
.	.	TRBV7-9	TRBJ2-5	TGTGCCAGCAGCTTAGAGGCGGTCGGTCAATTCCTAGGGACCCAGTACTTC	CASSLEAVGQFLGTQYF
few	TRBD1	TRBV5-6	TRBJ2-2	TGTGCCAGCAGCTTCAAGGGACAGTCGGCGAACACCGGGGAGCTGTTTTTT	CASSFKGQSANTGELFF
.	.	TRBV6-6	TRBJ1-1	TGTGCCAGCAGTTACTCGGAGACGGGGAGTGAAGCTTTCTTT	CASSYSETGSEAFF
once	TRBD2	TRBV28	TRBJ2-5	TGTGCCAGCAGTAGGACTAGCGGGTACCTACAAGAGACCCAGTACTTC	CASSRTSGYLQETQYF
.	.	TRBV28	TRBJ2-3	TGTGCCAGCGGATACGGGACACTCGGAGATACGCAGTATTTT	CASGYGTLGDTQYF
.	TRBD1	TRBV2	TRBJ2-2	TGTGCCAGCAGGTCGGACAGGGCAGGTACCGGGGAGCTGTTTTTT	CASRSDRAGTGELFF
once	TRBD2	TRBV4-1	TRBJ2-7	TGCGCCAGCAGCCAGGGTGTCGGTTGGGTAGCGGGGGGCTACGAGCAGTACTTC	CASSQGVGWVAGGYEQYF
.	.	TRBV10-1	TRBJ2-3	TGCGCCAGCAGTGAGTCGGAGGGCCTCTTTAACACAGATACGCAGTATTTT	CASSESEGLFNTDTQYF
.	.	TRBV5-4	TRBJ2-3	TGTGCCAGCAGCTTGAGGGGTAGCACAGATACGCAGTATTTT	CASSLRGSTDTQYF
.	TRBD2	TRBV30	TRBJ2-1	TGTGCCTGGAGTGGGACTAGCGGGAGTCAGGATGAGCAGTTCTTC	CAWSGTSGSQDEQFF
few	.	TRBV5-1	TRBJ1-5	TGCGCCAGCAGCCACGATGCGGGTCAGCCCCAGCATTTT	CASSHDAGQPQHF
.	.	TRBV12-3/TRBV12-4	TRBJ2-3	TGTGCCAGCACCTTTTTCCCGGATACGCAGTATTTT	CASTFFPDTQYF
few	.	TRBV6-1	TRBJ1-1	TGTGCCAGCAGTGAAGAATGGTCCGGGGGGACTGAAGCTTTCTTT	CASSEEWSGGTEAFF
few	.	TRBV5-1	TRBJ2-2	TGCGCCAGCAGCCCGGACAGTGGGATCGGGGAGCTGTTTTTT	CASSPDSGIGELFF
.	.	TRBV5-4	TRBJ2-2	TGTGCCAGCAGCGGGGCGGGACGATCCTCTGGGGAGCTGTTTTTT	CASSGAGRSSGELFF
.	.	TRBV10-1	TRBJ1-4	TGCGCCAGCAGGGCAGGGAAGAACGAAAAACTGTTTTTT	CASRAGKNEKLFF
.	.	TRBV29-1	TRBJ1-2	TGCAGCGTATCGGCGGGTGGCTATGGCTACACCTTC	CSVSAGGYGYTF
once	.	TRBV3-1/TRBV3-2	TRBJ2-3	TGTGCCAGCAGCCAATTTTTTCTAGCCACAGATACGCAGTATTTT	CASSQFFLATDTQYF